One sample yielded the 26 T cell receptor beta chains listed below, sequenced in a study of T cells after yellow fever vaccination. TCRdb re-derived calls from the 5' RACE reads in MiXCR, one entry per CDR3 protein. Seen here are 200,000 to 300,000 distinct CDR3 sequences, more than 6.5% observed once, and the top ten hold 1.1%. The sample here was CD4+ T cells sorted from PBMCs, taken on the day of the yellow fever booster vaccination. These TCRs come from a man aged 30-40 years who received the YFV17D yellow fever vaccine.

In its sample, this clonotype was seen many times. The rearrangement uses TRBV20-1 and TRBJ2-1; no clear D. This CDR3 spans 12 amino acids. Germline V CDR1 and CDR2: DFQATT, SNEGSKA (reference sequence). V was shortened by 6 bases and J by 5 bases, with 11 bases between the two germline ends. CDR3 nucleotides: TGCAGTGCCCGACACCGTAACAATGAGCAGTTCTTC. Residues: CSARHRNNEQFF.

About this clonotype: One end of the junction fails to match germline, which may point to a read error. The chain is built from TRBV5-1 and TRBJ2-2; 7 bases are a match to TRBD1. CDR3 size: 13 residues. Germline values: CDR1 SGHRS, CDR2 YFSETQ. The CDR3 here is CASSLTGAGQLFF. The CDR3 bases are TGCGCCAGCAGCTTAACAGGGGCCGGGCAGCTGTTTTTT.

The genes are TRBV19 and TRBJ2-2, with 9 bases identical to TRBD2. The germline V gene encodes CDR1 LNHDA and CDR2 SQIVND (reference sequence). The length of the CDR3 is 16 residues. V lost 3 bases, J lost 6 bases, and 8 bases stayed unmatched. The CDR3, as DNA: TGTGCCAGTAGTATCGGCAGCGGGGGGAGCGCCGGGGAGCTGTTTTTT. It specifies CASSIGSGGSAGELFF.

This clonotype was seen a handful of times. The rearrangement joins TRBV15 to TRBJ1-2; D unresolved. This CDR3 region has 13 residues. Trimming cost V 0 bases and J 6 bases, with 8 bases left between them. Germline V gene lookup returns CDR1 LNHNV and CDR2 YYDKDF (reference sequence). The CDR3 DNA reads TGTGCCACCAGCAGAGATCCCGGGGATGGCTACACCTTC. Translating gives CATSRDPGDGYTF.

The V and J genes are TRBV25-1 and TRBJ2-2; no firm D call. V lost 6 bases to trimming and J lost 4 bases, with 6 bases between them. The germline gives CDR1 MGHDK, CDR2 SYGVNS. CDR3 length equals 12 residues. CDR3 residues: CASSGFTGELFF. The CDR3 nucleotides read TGTGCCAGCAGCGGGTTCACCGGGGAGCTGTTTTTT.

This clonotype was detected ten times or more. This chain joins TRBV7-2 and TRBJ2-3; D not certain. The length of the CDR3 is 12 residues. The V end was cut by 3 bases, the J end by 5 bases, with 6 bases between. Per the germline V gene, CDR1 is SGHTA and CDR2 is FQGNSA. The CDR3 nucleotides are TGTGCCAGCAGCTTCGTAGGAGATACGCAGTATTTT. Protein product: CASSFVGDTQYF.

This clonotype was observed a handful of times. V is TRBV20-1 and J is TRBJ2-5; possibly TRBD2 for D (7 bases). Germline V gene sequence: CDR1 DFQATT, CDR2 SNEGSKA (reference sequence). Trimming stripped 2 bases from V and 3 bases from J, with 19 bases between. CDR3 length: 16 amino acids. CDR3 in DNA: TGCAGTGCTAGAAGGGGGGGGGGACTTACTAAAGAGACCCAGTACTTC. It is translated as CSARRGGGLTKETQYF.

The chain combines TRBV7-2 with TRBJ2-7; D not resolved. The length of the CDR3 is 12 residues. CDR1 is SGHTA, CDR2 FQGNSA, per germline. V was cut by 5 bases and J by 3 bases, with 8 bases left in between. Here the CDR3 reads CASSALFYEQYF. CDR3 DNA: TGTGCCAGCAGCGCCCTATTCTACGAGCAGTACTTC.

The rearrangement links TRBV5-1 to TRBJ2-4; 13 nucleotides line up with TRBD2. Germline CDR1 and CDR2: SGHRS and YFSETQ. The J segment lost 9 bases and the V segment lost 4 bases, leaving 10 bases of the junction unmatched. This CDR3 is built from 16 residues. CDR3 protein: CASSQGTSGDRGIQYF. In DNA form, the CDR3 reads TGCGCCAGCAGCCAAGGGACTAGCGGGGACCGGGGCATTCAGTACTTC.

This chain joins TRBV5-4 and TRBJ1-1; no clear D. The CDR3 is 11 amino acids. V lost 2 bases to trimming and J lost 7 bases, with 6 bases between them. Germline assignment: CDR1 SGHNT and CDR2 YYREEE (reference sequence). The DNA of the CDR3 is TGTGCCAGCAGCTTTCAAGGTGAAGCTTTCTTT. As protein: CASSFQGEAFF.

This clonotype has ten or more counts. The rearrangement uses TRBV7-6 and TRBJ2-2; D gene uncertain. The V and J ends lost 0 bases and 1 base respectively, with 6 bases between them. The CDR3 contains 15 residues. CDR1 and CDR2 (germline): SGHVS, FNYEAQ. Written as DNA, the CDR3 is TGTGCCAGCAGCTTAGCGGCCTTGAACACCGGGGAGCTGTTTTTT. It is translated as CASSLAALNTGELFF. Drawing the rest from reference TRBV7-6 and TRBJ2-2, the complete variable domain is GAGVSQSPRYKVTKRGQDVALRCDPISGHVSLYWYRQALGQGPEFLTYFNYEAQQDKSGLPNDRFSAERPEGSISTLTIQRTEQRDSAMYRCASSLAALNTGELFFGEGSRLTVL.

V and J are TRBV4-2 and TRBJ2-1, with 7 bases aligning to TRBD2. Per germline, CDR1 LGHNA and CDR2 YNFKEQ. This CDR3 has 14 amino acids. The J segment lost 7 bases and the V segment lost 0 bases, leaving 3 bases of the junction unmatched. The CDR3 spells CASSQDDGRNEQFF. The CDR3 coding sequence is TGTGCCAGCAGCCAAGATGACGGGAGGAATGAGCAGTTCTTC.

The V gene is TRBV28, the J gene TRBJ2-5; TRBD1 aligns across 11 bases. V lost 3 bases to trimming and J lost 5 bases; unmatched junction nucleotides: 11. Per the germline V gene, CDR1 is MDHEN and CDR2 is SYDVKM. This CDR3 spans 17 amino acids. In DNA, the CDR3 is TGTGCCAGCAGTTTTTCGGACAGGGGGCCTTCTAGGGAGACCCAGTACTTC. It is translated as CASSFSDRGPSRETQYF.

This clonotype was observed a few times. The rearrangement links TRBV5-4 to TRBJ2-7; 10 bases map to TRBD2. Germline CDR1 is SGHNT and CDR2 is YYREEE (reference sequence). The CDR3 consists of 15 residues. Trimming removed 1 base from V and 2 bases from J; junction bases left unmatched: 3. CDR3 nucleotide sequence: TGTGCCAGCAGCTTGCTAGCGGGGGCCACCTACGAGCAGTACTTC. Translation gives CASSLLAGATYEQYF. The full variable domain, in which reference TRBV5-4 and TRBJ2-7 provide the parts outside the CDR3, is ETGVTQSPTHLIKTRGQQVTLRCSSQSGHNTVSWYQQALGQGPQFIFQYYREEENGRGNFPPRFSGLQFPNYSSELNVNALELDDSALYLCASSLLAGATYEQYFGPGTRLTVT.

This clonotype turned up a few times. This rearrangement joins TRBV6-5 to TRBJ1-6, with D perhaps matching TRBD1 (6 bases). This CDR3 is 13 amino acids long. Germline loops: CDR1 MNHEY, CDR2 SVGAGI. V lost 0 bases to trimming and J lost 11 bases, with 8 bases between them. The DNA of the CDR3 is TGTGCCAGCAGTTACTCGCAGGGGACACCCCTCCACTTT. Protein: CASSYSQGTPLHF.

About this clonotype itself: A read error is possible here, since a much larger clone lies one base away. The chain has TRBV29-1 and TRBJ1-1, with D hard to call. Germline CDR1 reads SQVTM; CDR2 reads ANQGSEA. This CDR3 spans 12 amino acids. Trimming removed 7 bases at V and 5 bases at J, with 14 bases between. Here the CDR3 DNA reads TGCAGCGGGGAACAGTCGGAGACTGAAGCTTTCTTT. This codes for CSGEQSETEAFF.

This clonotype was seen a handful of times. The V gene is TRBV7-2, the J gene TRBJ2-7; tentatively, D is TRBD1 or TRBD2 (5 bases each). The germline V gene has CDR1 SGHTA and CDR2 FQGNSA. This CDR3 comprises 13 residues. The V and J ends lost 4 bases and 7 bases respectively, with 14 bases between them. The CDR3 protein is CASSWDGLREQYF. CDR3 bases: TGTGCCAGCAGCTGGGACGGGCTGAGGGAGCAGTACTTC.

This clonotype showed up just a few times. The chain is built from TRBV19 and TRBJ2-1, with TRBD2 identical over 11 bases. V lost 7 bases to trimming and J lost 5 bases; unmatched junction nucleotides: 7. The CDR3 covers 15 residues. Germline CDR1 reads LNHDA; CDR2 reads SQIVND (reference sequence). The CDR3 DNA is TGTGCCAGTAACACCTTAGCGGGAGGGGACAATGAGCAGTTCTTC. The encoded protein is CASNTLAGGDNEQFF.

V usage is TRBV7-9 and J usage is TRBJ2-1; 8 bases fit TRBD2. J was trimmed by 9 bases and V by 4 bases; bases with no gene match: 17. There are 17 residues in the CDR3. The germline V gene encodes CDR1 SEHNR and CDR2 FQNEAQ (reference sequence). CDR3 sequence: CASSSRDPGLGVGEQFF. As DNA, the CDR3 is TGTGCCAGCAGCTCCCGCGATCCGGGACTAGGGGTCGGTGAGCAGTTCTTC.

This clonotype occurred a few times. The chain has TRBV6-2 or TRBV6-3 and TRBJ2-5; D is unresolved. Trimming stripped 2 bases from V and 5 bases from J, with 12 bases between. Germline loops: CDR1 MNHEY, CDR2 SVGEGT. The CDR3 sequence is 14 residues long. CDR3 coding DNA: TGTGCCAGCAGTTACCGCCCGTTAAGGGAGACCCAGTACTTC. Its protein is CASSYRPLRETQYF.

This clonotype was detected many times. The CDR3 DNA sequence: TGTGCCAGCAAGTTAGGCAAGGACTACCTGGGTGGGCAGTTCTTC. Amino acids: CASKLGKDYLGGQFF. The genes are TRBV7-2 and TRBJ2-1; D is perhaps TRBD2 (6 bases). Germline lookup yields CDR1 SGHTA and CDR2 FQGNSA. CDR3 length equals 15 residues. V was cut by 7 bases and J by 12 bases, with 25 bases left in between.

J is TRBJ2-2 and V is TRBV5-1; TRBD2 is a possible D gene (6 bases). V was cut by 6 bases and J by 4 bases, with 16 bases left in between. The germline V gene encodes CDR1 SGHRS and CDR2 YFSETQ. The CDR3 spans 15 residues. The chain's CDR3 is CASMGLGGTTGELFF. CDR3 bases: TGCGCCAGCATGGGCCTGGGCGGGACCACCGGGGAGCTGTTTTTT.

V is TRBV12-3 or TRBV12-4 and J is TRBJ2-7, with D possibly TRBD1 on 5 matching bases. This CDR3 contains 13 residues. The ends were cut back, 7 bases at V and 7 bases at J, with 17 bases in the middle. DNA of the CDR3: TGTGCCAGCACCAAAGTGCAGGGTTCTGAGCAGTACTTC. Translated, it gives CASTKVQGSEQYF.

On this clonotype: A much larger clone is a single base away; this may be a read error. The chain has TRBV9 and TRBJ2-3; 8 bases match TRBD2. Trimming at V came to 10 bases and at J to 2 bases, leaving 12 bases not matched to a gene. This CDR3 has 15 residues. Germline V gene sequence: CDR1 SGDLS, CDR2 YYNGEE. CDR3 DNA: TGTGCCGGCACGGAGGCGGGAGGCCTCACAGATACGCAGTATTTT. This translates into CAGTEAGGLTDTQYF.

The chain couples TRBV9 to TRBJ2-5, with 7 bases identical to TRBD2. The V segment lost 0 bases and the J segment 1 base; nucleotides outside the gene matches: 12. Germline V CDR1 and CDR2: SGDLS, YYNGEE. CDR3 length: 18 residues. The CDR3 is CASSVAPRQAGRQETQYF. Written as DNA, the CDR3 is TGTGCCAGCAGCGTAGCCCCACGGCAAGCGGGACGCCAAGAGACCCAGTACTTC.

The gene calls are TRBV18 and TRBJ2-7; TRBD1 aligns across 8 bases. The CDR3 has 15 residues. Germline CDR1 reads KGHSH; CDR2 reads LQKENI. V lost 2 bases and J lost 0; bases outside the gene matches: 3. CDR3 protein: CASSPFGQGSYEQYF. CDR3 sequence (DNA): TGTGCCAGCTCACCATTCGGACAGGGCTCCTACGAGCAGTACTTC.